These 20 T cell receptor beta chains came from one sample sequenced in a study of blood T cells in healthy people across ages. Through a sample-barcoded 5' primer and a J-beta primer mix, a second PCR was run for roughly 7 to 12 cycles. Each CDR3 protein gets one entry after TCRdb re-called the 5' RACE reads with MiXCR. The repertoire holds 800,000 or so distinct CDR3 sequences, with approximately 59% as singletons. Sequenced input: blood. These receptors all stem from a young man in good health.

CDR3 protein: CASSQGAGASYNEQFF. The DNA of the CDR3 is TGTGCCAGCAGCCAAGGGGCGGGGGCATCCTACAATGAGCAGTTCTTC. J is TRBJ2-1 and V is TRBV14; possibly TRBD2 for D (7 bases). Germline values: CDR1 SGHDN, CDR2 FVKESK. The CDR3 is 16 amino acids. With 1 base removed from V and 1 base from J, the gap between germline ends came to 11 bases.

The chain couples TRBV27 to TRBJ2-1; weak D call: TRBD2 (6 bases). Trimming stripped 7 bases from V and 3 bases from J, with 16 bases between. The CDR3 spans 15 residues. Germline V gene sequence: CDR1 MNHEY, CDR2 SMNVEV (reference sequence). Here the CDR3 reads CASISSGGYYNEQFF. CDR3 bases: TGTGCCAGCATCAGTTCTGGGGGGTACTACAATGAGCAGTTCTTC.

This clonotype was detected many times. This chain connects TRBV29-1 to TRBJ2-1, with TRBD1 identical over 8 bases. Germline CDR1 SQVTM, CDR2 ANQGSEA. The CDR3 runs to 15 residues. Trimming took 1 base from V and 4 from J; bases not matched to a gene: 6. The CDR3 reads CSVEGGQVFYNEQFF. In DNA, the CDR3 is TGCAGCGTTGAAGGGGGACAGGTATTTTACAATGAGCAGTTCTTC.

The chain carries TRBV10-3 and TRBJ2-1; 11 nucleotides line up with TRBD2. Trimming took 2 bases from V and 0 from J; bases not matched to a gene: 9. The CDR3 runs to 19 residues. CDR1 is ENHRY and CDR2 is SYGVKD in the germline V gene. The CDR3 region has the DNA TGTGCCATCAGTGAGGGGACTAGCGGCCCTAGGAGCTCCTACAATGAGCAGTTCTTC. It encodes CAISEGTSGPRSSYNEQFF.

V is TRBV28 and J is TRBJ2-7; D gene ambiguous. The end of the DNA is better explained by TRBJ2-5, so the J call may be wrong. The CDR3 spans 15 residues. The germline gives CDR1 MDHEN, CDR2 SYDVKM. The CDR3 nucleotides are TGTGCCAGCAGTTTCGTCCTGACGGAAACTACGACCCAGTACTTC. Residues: CASSFVLTETTTQYF.

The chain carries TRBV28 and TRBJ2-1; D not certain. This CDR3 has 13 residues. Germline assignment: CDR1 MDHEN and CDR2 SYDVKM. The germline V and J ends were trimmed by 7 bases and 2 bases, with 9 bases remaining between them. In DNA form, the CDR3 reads TGTGCCAGCATATCAAGGGCCTACAATGAGCAGTTCTTC. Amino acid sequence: CASISRAYNEQFF. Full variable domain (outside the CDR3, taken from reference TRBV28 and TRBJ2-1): DVKVTQSSRYLVKRTGEKVFLECVQDMDHENMFWYRQDPGLGLRLIYFSYDVKMKEKGDIPEGYSVSREKKERFSLILESASTNQTSMYLCASISRAYNEQFFGPGTRLTVL.

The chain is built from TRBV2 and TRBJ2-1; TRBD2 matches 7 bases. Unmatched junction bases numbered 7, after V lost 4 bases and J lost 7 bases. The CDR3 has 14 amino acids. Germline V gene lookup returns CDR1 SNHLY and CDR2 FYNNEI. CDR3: CASSVSGYVNEQFF. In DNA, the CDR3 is TGTGCCAGCAGTGTTAGCGGGTATGTTAATGAGCAGTTCTTC.

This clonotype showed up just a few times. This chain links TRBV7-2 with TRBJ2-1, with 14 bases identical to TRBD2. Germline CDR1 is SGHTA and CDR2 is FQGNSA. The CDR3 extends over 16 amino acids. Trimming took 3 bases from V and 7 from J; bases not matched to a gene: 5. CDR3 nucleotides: TGTGCCAGCAGCTTGGGGACTAGCGGGGGTTTTAATGAGCAGTTCTTC. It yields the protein CASSLGTSGGFNEQFF.

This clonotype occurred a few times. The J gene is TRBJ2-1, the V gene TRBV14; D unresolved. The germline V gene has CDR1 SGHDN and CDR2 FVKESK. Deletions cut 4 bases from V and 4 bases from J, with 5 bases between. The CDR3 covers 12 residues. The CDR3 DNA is TGTGCCAGCAGCCTCCAGTACAATGAGCAGTTCTTC. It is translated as CASSLQYNEQFF.

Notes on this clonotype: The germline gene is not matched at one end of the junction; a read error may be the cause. This CDR3 is CSVDLWGGERFF. Here the CDR3 DNA reads TGCAGCGTTGATCTATGGGGTGGTGAGCGGTTCTTC. This chain joins TRBV29-1 and TRBJ2-1; D is uncertain. Germline V gives CDR1 SQVTM, CDR2 ANQGSEA. The CDR3 loop spans 12 amino acids.

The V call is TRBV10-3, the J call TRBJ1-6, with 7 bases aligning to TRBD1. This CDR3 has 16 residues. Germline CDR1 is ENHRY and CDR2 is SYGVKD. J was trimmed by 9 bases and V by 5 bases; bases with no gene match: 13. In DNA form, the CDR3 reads TGTGCCATCAGTCCTTTCCTCCAGGGGGTTAGTTCACCCCTCCACTTT. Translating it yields CAISPFLQGVSSPLHF.

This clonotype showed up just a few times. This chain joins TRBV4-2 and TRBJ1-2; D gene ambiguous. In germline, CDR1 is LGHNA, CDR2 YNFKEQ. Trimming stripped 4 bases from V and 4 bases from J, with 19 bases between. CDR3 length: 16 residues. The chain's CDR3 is CASSPIENDGIYGYTF. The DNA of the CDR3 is TGTGCCAGCAGCCCCATAGAAAACGACGGAATCTATGGCTACACCTTC.

DNA of the CDR3: TGTGCCAGCAGCGGAAATACAGGGGCGAGGGAGACCCAGTACTTC. It yields the protein CASSGNTGARETQYF. V gene TRBV2 combines with J gene TRBJ2-5; 7 bases align to TRBD1. J lost 5 bases, V lost 6 bases, and 12 bases had no gene match. The CDR3 spans 15 residues. CDR1 is SNHLY and CDR2 is FYNNEI in the germline V gene.

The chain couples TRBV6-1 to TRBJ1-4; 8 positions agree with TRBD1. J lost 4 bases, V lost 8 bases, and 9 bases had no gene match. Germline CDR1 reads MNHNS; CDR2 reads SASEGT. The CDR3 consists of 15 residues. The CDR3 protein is CASRTGMGINEKLFF. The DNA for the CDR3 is TGTGCCAGCCGGACAGGGATGGGGATTAATGAAAAACTGTTTTTT.

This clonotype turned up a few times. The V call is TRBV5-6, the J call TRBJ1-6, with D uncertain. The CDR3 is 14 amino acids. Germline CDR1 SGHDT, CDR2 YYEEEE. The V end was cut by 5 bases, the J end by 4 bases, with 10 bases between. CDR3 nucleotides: TGTGCCAGCAGTGCGGAGGCGTATAATTCACCCCTCCACTTT. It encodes CASSAEAYNSPLHF.

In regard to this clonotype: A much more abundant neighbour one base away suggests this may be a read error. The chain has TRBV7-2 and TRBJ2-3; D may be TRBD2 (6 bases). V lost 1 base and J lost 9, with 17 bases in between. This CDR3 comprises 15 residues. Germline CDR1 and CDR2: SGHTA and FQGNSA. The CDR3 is CASSLDGRGSGTQYF. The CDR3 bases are TGTGCCAGCAGCTTAGACGGGAGAGGGTCGGGGACGCAGTATTTT.

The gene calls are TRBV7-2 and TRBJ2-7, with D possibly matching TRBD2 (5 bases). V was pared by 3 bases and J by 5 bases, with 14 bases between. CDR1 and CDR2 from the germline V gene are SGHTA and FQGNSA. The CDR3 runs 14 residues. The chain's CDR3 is CASSFSGGPDEQYF. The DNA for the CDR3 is TGTGCCAGCAGCTTCAGCGGCGGGCCGGACGAGCAGTACTTC.

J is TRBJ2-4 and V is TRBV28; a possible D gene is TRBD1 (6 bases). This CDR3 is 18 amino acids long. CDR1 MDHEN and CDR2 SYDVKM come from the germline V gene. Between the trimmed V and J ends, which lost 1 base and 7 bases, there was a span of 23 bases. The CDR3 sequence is CASSLSLVVGGRNNIQYF. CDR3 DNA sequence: TGTGCCAGCAGTTTATCTCTTGTTGTTGGGGGCCGGAATAACATTCAGTACTTC.

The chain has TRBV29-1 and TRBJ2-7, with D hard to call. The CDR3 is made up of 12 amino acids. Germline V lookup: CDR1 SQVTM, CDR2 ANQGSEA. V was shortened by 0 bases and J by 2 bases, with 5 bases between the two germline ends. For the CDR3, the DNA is TGCAGCGTTGAAGATAACCCCTACGAGCAGTACTTC. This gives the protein CSVEDNPYEQYF.

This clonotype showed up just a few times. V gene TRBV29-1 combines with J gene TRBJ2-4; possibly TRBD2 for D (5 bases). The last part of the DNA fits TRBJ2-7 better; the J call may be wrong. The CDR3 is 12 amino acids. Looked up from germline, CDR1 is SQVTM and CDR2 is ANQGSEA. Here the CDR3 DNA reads TGCAGCGTGGAGGATCATGCCGCCGAGCAGTACTTC. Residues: CSVEDHAAEQYF.